A selection of T cell receptor beta chains follows, all from one sample in a study of T cell responses to AZD1222 COVID-19 vaccine. Generated by immunoSEQ multiplex PCR, the TCRdb table keeps only in-frame clones and is missing some. This sample has about 130,000 clones; 88% occur once, and the top ten carry roughly a sixth. The source was peripheral blood, collected on day 0 of MenACWY control vaccination. Receptors were obtained from an adult in good health. CDR3s include the opening cysteine and the closing phenylalanine or tryptophan. Each record gives: D gene, clone size, J gene, V gene, CDR3 protein, CDR3 DNA. The D gene is left open where the match is weak. Rows may omit the clone size; those that give it use once, few, many or a size class.

d_call: -
clone_size: -
j_call: TRBJ1-1
v_call: TRBV6-5
cdr3_aa: CASRRRENTEAFF
cdr3_nt: TGTGCCAGCAGGCGACGGGAGAACACTGAAGCTTTCTTT

d_call: -
clone_size: -
j_call: TRBJ1-1
v_call: TRBV9
cdr3_aa: CADRTPNTEAFF
cdr3_nt: TGTGCCGACCGGACGCCGAACACTGAAGCTTTCTTT

d_call: TRBD1
clone_size: -
j_call: TRBJ2-7
v_call: TRBV7-9
cdr3_aa: CASSLKDRDGFYEQYF
cdr3_nt: TGTGCCAGCAGCTTAAAAGACAGGGATGGGTTCTACGAGCAGTACTTC

d_call: -
clone_size: -
j_call: TRBJ2-2
v_call: TRBV5-6
cdr3_aa: CASTPNGPNTGELFF
cdr3_nt: TGTGCCAGCACACCCAATGGGCCGAACACCGGGGAGCTGTTTTTT

d_call: -
clone_size: -
j_call: TRBJ2-1
v_call: TRBV19
cdr3_aa: CASSTPRQHEQFF
cdr3_nt: TGTGCCAGTAGTACCCCACGACAGCATGAGCAGTTCTTC

d_call: TRBD1
clone_size: -
j_call: TRBJ1-5
v_call: TRBV5-1
cdr3_aa: CASSEGQGFNSEPQHF
cdr3_nt: TGCGCCAGCAGCGAGGGACAGGGGTTCAACTCGGAGCCCCAGCATTTT

d_call: -
clone_size: -
j_call: TRBJ2-1
v_call: TRBV3-1/TRBV3-2
cdr3_aa: CASSQDVSGEQFF
cdr3_nt: TGTGCCAGCAGCCAAGATGTAAGTGGTGAGCAGTTCTTC

d_call: -
clone_size: -
j_call: TRBJ2-7
v_call: TRBV5-5
cdr3_aa: CASSIRGSSNEQYF
cdr3_nt: TGTGCCAGCAGTATCCGGGGGTCTAGCAACGAGCAGTACTTC

d_call: -
clone_size: -
j_call: TRBJ2-2
v_call: TRBV12-3/TRBV12-4
cdr3_aa: CASRSRRAGELFF
cdr3_nt: TGTGCCAGCAGGTCACGGCGCGCCGGGGAGCTGTTTTTT

d_call: TRBD2
clone_size: -
j_call: TRBJ2-7
v_call: TRBV2
cdr3_aa: CASSERAGGAYEQYF
cdr3_nt: TGTGCCAGCAGTGAAAGGGCGGGAGGGGCCTACGAGCAGTACTTC

d_call: TRBD1
clone_size: -
j_call: TRBJ1-2
v_call: TRBV7-3
cdr3_aa: CASSLSAGGMANYGYTF
cdr3_nt: TGTGCCAGCAGCTTATCTGCAGGGGGAATGGCTAACTATGGCTACACCTTC

d_call: TRBD1
clone_size: -
j_call: TRBJ2-1
v_call: TRBV27
cdr3_aa: CASRLGQGPYNEQFF
cdr3_nt: TGTGCCAGCAGGCTTGGACAGGGGCCCTACAATGAGCAGTTCTTC

d_call: -
clone_size: -
j_call: TRBJ2-7
v_call: TRBV9
cdr3_aa: CASSAGSGFYEQYF
cdr3_nt: TGTGCCAGCAGCGCCGGGAGTGGCTTCTACGAGCAGTACTTC

d_call: -
clone_size: -
j_call: TRBJ2-7
v_call: TRBV5-4
cdr3_aa: CASSSEAASYEQYF
cdr3_nt: TGTGCCAGCAGCTCCGAGGCGGCGTCCTACGAGCAGTACTTC

d_call: TRBD1
clone_size: -
j_call: TRBJ2-4
v_call: TRBV3-1/TRBV3-2
cdr3_aa: CASSQRGQAKNIQYF
cdr3_nt: TGTGCCAGCAGCCAAAGGGGGCAGGCCAAAAACATTCAGTACTTC

d_call: -
clone_size: -
j_call: TRBJ1-5
v_call: TRBV2
cdr3_aa: CASGPQDRPNQPQHF
cdr3_nt: TGTGCCAGCGGGCCCCAGGACCGACCCAATCAGCCCCAGCATTTT

d_call: TRBD2
clone_size: -
j_call: TRBJ2-1
v_call: TRBV9
cdr3_aa: CASSAAASGSYEQFF
cdr3_nt: TGTGCCAGCAGCGCCGCGGCTAGCGGGAGCTATGAGCAGTTCTTC

d_call: -
clone_size: -
j_call: TRBJ1-2
v_call: TRBV28
cdr3_aa: CASSREGYTF
cdr3_nt: TGTGCCAGCAGTAGGGAGGGCTACACCTTC

d_call: -
clone_size: -
j_call: TRBJ1-1
v_call: TRBV27
cdr3_aa: CASRPTQNTEAFF
cdr3_nt: TGTGCCAGCAGACCTACCCAGAACACTGAAGCTTTCTTT

d_call: -
clone_size: -
j_call: TRBJ2-7
v_call: TRBV9
cdr3_aa: CASSKQTGEQYF
cdr3_nt: TGTGCCAGCAGCAAACAGACGGGCGAACAGTACTTC

d_call: -
clone_size: -
j_call: TRBJ1-1
v_call: TRBV9
cdr3_aa: CASSVRGSSEAFF
cdr3_nt: TGTGCCAGCAGCGTAAGGGGATCTTCTGAAGCTTTCTTT

d_call: -
clone_size: -
j_call: TRBJ2-6
v_call: TRBV19
cdr3_aa: CASKGEGESSGANVLTF
cdr3_nt: TGTGCCAGTAAGGGGGAGGGGGAAAGCTCTGGGGCCAACGTCCTGACTTTC

d_call: TRBD2
clone_size: -
j_call: TRBJ2-1
v_call: TRBV10-3
cdr3_aa: CAISPGTRAYNEQFF
cdr3_nt: TGTGCCATCAGCCCCGGGACTAGGGCCTACAATGAGCAGTTCTTC

d_call: -
clone_size: -
j_call: TRBJ2-3
v_call: TRBV6-5
cdr3_aa: CASSYVSDTDTQYF
cdr3_nt: TGTGCCAGCAGTTATGTGTCCGACACAGATACGCAGTATTTT

d_call: -
clone_size: -
j_call: TRBJ2-1
v_call: TRBV3-1/TRBV3-2
cdr3_aa: CASSSSASYEQFF
cdr3_nt: TGTGCCAGCAGCAGCTCGGCGTCCTATGAGCAGTTCTTC

d_call: -
clone_size: once
j_call: TRBJ2-3
v_call: TRBV6-5
cdr3_aa: CASSYSRADTDTQYF
cdr3_nt: TGTGCCAGCAGTTACTCGCGGGCCGACACAGATACGCAGTATTTT

d_call: -
clone_size: once
j_call: TRBJ1-2
v_call: TRBV6-1
cdr3_aa: CASSVFRGSYGYTF
cdr3_nt: TGTGCCAGCAGTGTCTTCCGGGGCTCCTATGGCTACACCTTC

d_call: -
clone_size: few
j_call: TRBJ2-7
v_call: TRBV3-1/TRBV3-2
cdr3_aa: CASSPYTGVEQYF
cdr3_nt: TGTGCCAGCAGCCCTTATACTGGCGTCGAGCAGTACTTC

d_call: TRBD2
clone_size: once
j_call: TRBJ2-1
v_call: TRBV27
cdr3_aa: CASSLWPAGDSEQFF
cdr3_nt: TGTGCCAGCAGTTTATGGCCAGCGGGAGACTCTGAGCAGTTCTTC

d_call: -
clone_size: -
j_call: TRBJ2-3
v_call: TRBV28
cdr3_aa: CASSRGAGGGDTQYF
cdr3_nt: TGTGCCAGCAGCCGGGGGGCAGGGGGTGGAGATACGCAGTATTTT

d_call: -
clone_size: once
j_call: TRBJ2-1
v_call: TRBV30
cdr3_aa: CAWSVGYNEQFF
cdr3_nt: TGTGCCTGGAGTGTGGGCTACAATGAGCAGTTCTTC

d_call: TRBD2
clone_size: -
j_call: TRBJ2-7
v_call: TRBV5-4
cdr3_aa: CASSLGWEIAGAPSYEQYF
cdr3_nt: TGTGCCAGCAGCTTGGGTTGGGAAATAGCGGGAGCCCCAAGCTACGAGCAGTACTTC

d_call: -
clone_size: once
j_call: TRBJ1-3
v_call: TRBV25-1
cdr3_aa: CASSESGTSSGNTIYF
cdr3_nt: TGTGCCAGCAGTGAATCAGGTACTTCCTCTGGAAACACCATATATTTT

d_call: -
clone_size: -
j_call: TRBJ1-2
v_call: TRBV28
cdr3_aa: CASSLVLGGYGYTF
cdr3_nt: TGTGCCAGCAGTTTGGTGTTGGGGGGGTATGGCTACACCTTC

d_call: -
clone_size: -
j_call: TRBJ2-5
v_call: TRBV5-1
cdr3_aa: CASSLYVRKETQYF
cdr3_nt: TGCGCCAGCAGCTTGTACGTCAGGAAAGAGACCCAGTACTTC

d_call: -
clone_size: -
j_call: TRBJ2-7
v_call: TRBV7-3
cdr3_aa: CASSLGPSSEQYF
cdr3_nt: TGTGCCAGCAGCTTAGGGCCAAGCTCCGAGCAGTACTTC

d_call: -
clone_size: -
j_call: TRBJ2-2
v_call: TRBV30
cdr3_aa: CAWKGAAYTGELFF
cdr3_nt: TGTGCCTGGAAAGGGGCGGCCTACACCGGGGAGCTGTTTTTT

d_call: -
clone_size: -
j_call: TRBJ2-7
v_call: TRBV20-1
cdr3_aa: CSASQGIRYEQYF
cdr3_nt: TGCAGTGCTAGTCAGGGGATCCGCTACGAGCAGTACTTC

d_call: -
clone_size: -
j_call: TRBJ1-2
v_call: TRBV28
cdr3_aa: CASSPLTVYGYTF
cdr3_nt: TGTGCCAGCAGTCCCCTAACCGTCTATGGCTACACCTTC

d_call: -
clone_size: -
j_call: TRBJ2-3
v_call: TRBV7-2
cdr3_aa: CASSPRSGRGRRADTQYF
cdr3_nt: TGTGCCAGCAGCCCGCGATCCGGGCGGGGGCGACGGGCAGATACGCAGTATTTT

d_call: TRBD1
clone_size: once
j_call: TRBJ1-4
v_call: TRBV18
cdr3_aa: CASSQTGAVEKLFF
cdr3_nt: TGTGCCAGCTCACAGACAGGGGCTGTTGAAAAACTGTTTTTT

d_call: -
clone_size: -
j_call: TRBJ2-5
v_call: TRBV4-1
cdr3_aa: CASSQDPLQETQYF
cdr3_nt: TGCGCCAGCAGCCAAGACCCGCTACAAGAGACCCAGTACTTC

d_call: -
clone_size: -
j_call: TRBJ1-2
v_call: TRBV9
cdr3_aa: CASSSARGGGYTF
cdr3_nt: TGTGCCAGCAGTTCGGCGAGGGGCGGTGGCTACACCTTC

d_call: TRBD2
clone_size: -
j_call: TRBJ2-4
v_call: TRBV10-3
cdr3_aa: CAIAGRGAKNIQYF
cdr3_nt: TGTGCCATCGCAGGGCGGGGGGCCAAAAACATTCAGTACTTC

d_call: -
clone_size: -
j_call: TRBJ1-3
v_call: TRBV5-1
cdr3_aa: CASSLGSQTNTIYF
cdr3_nt: TGCGCCAGCAGCCTCGGGTCACAAACAAACACCATATATTTT

d_call: -
clone_size: -
j_call: TRBJ1-2
v_call: TRBV28
cdr3_aa: CASSSYGYTF
cdr3_nt: TGTGCCAGCAGTTCTTATGGCTACACCTTC

d_call: -
clone_size: -
j_call: TRBJ1-2
v_call: TRBV19
cdr3_aa: CASTITGTPINYGYTF
cdr3_nt: TGTGCCAGTACTATCACCGGGACACCAATTAACTATGGCTACACCTTC

d_call: -
clone_size: -
j_call: TRBJ1-6
v_call: TRBV2
cdr3_aa: CASSADSYNSPLHF
cdr3_nt: TGTGCCAGCAGTGCCGACAGTTATAATTCACCCCTCCACTTT

d_call: TRBD2
clone_size: -
j_call: TRBJ2-1
v_call: TRBV7-3
cdr3_aa: CASSLLAGQSYNEQFF
cdr3_nt: TGTGCCAGCAGCTTATTAGCGGGGCAATCCTACAATGAGCAGTTCTTC

d_call: TRBD2
clone_size: -
j_call: TRBJ2-1
v_call: TRBV6-2/TRBV6-3
cdr3_aa: CASSRQREGRVF
cdr3_nt: TGTGCCAGCAGCCGCCAGCGGGAGGGCCGGGTCTTC

d_call: -
clone_size: -
j_call: TRBJ2-7
v_call: TRBV7-9
cdr3_aa: CASSLDSTTYEQYF
cdr3_nt: TGTGCCAGCAGCTTAGACAGTACTACCTACGAGCAGTACTTC

d_call: -
clone_size: -
j_call: TRBJ1-1
v_call: TRBV18
cdr3_aa: CASSPLGWAEGVRAEAFF
cdr3_nt: TGTGCCAGCTCACCATTGGGGTGGGCAGAGGGAGTGAGAGCTGAAGCTTTCTTT

d_call: -
clone_size: -
j_call: TRBJ2-1
v_call: TRBV7-9
cdr3_aa: CASSWSETEQFF
cdr3_nt: TGTGCCAGCAGCTGGTCCGAGACCGAGCAGTTCTTC

d_call: -
clone_size: -
j_call: TRBJ2-2
v_call: TRBV11-2
cdr3_aa: CASSLAGPGELFF
cdr3_nt: TGTGCCAGCAGCTTGGCCGGACCCGGGGAGCTGTTTTTT